The next 30 T cell receptor beta chains were all read from a single sample in a study of T cell responses to AZD1222 COVID-19 vaccine. Profiling relied on immunoSEQ multiplex PCR, and the TCRdb table lists in-frame clones only, not all of them. The sample lists about 190,000 clones; approximately 90% were seen once. Material: peripheral blood, obtained on day 0 of AZD1222 vaccination. These receptors were obtained from an adult in good health.

The chain employs TRBV4-2 and TRBJ2-7; 10 nucleotides align to TRBD1. V lost 6 bases and J lost 2; bases outside the gene matches: 4. This CDR3 spans 14 amino acids. Per the germline V gene, CDR1 is LGHNA and CDR2 is YNFKEQ. Written as DNA, the CDR3 is TGTGCCAGCAGTACCGGGACAGGGGCCTACGAGCAGTACTTC. The encoded protein is CASSTGTGAYEQYF.

The gene calls are TRBV27 and TRBJ2-2; D ambiguous. V was cut by 2 bases and J by 6 bases, with 7 bases left in between. The CDR3 is 13 amino acids. Germline-derived CDR1 and CDR2 are MNHEY and SMNVEV (reference sequence). The CDR3 sequence is CASSLTSAGELFF. The DNA of the CDR3 is TGTGCCAGCAGTTTAACTTCAGCCGGGGAGCTGTTTTTT.

The DNA of the CDR3 is TGTGCCACCTCAACCGACCCGACAGGGGAGCAGTTCTTC. Its translation: CATSTDPTGEQFF. This sequence joins TRBV24-1 and TRBJ2-1, with 7 bases fitting TRBD1. Germline assignment: CDR1 KGHDR and CDR2 SFDVKD. CDR3 size: 13 residues. V was pared by 9 bases and J by 10 bases, with 11 bases of the junction left unmatched.

The chain joins TRBV7-3 to TRBJ2-7; no reliable D call. Germline V lookup: CDR1 SGHTA, CDR2 FQGTGA. The CDR3 is 15 amino acids. The V end was cut by 2 bases, the J end by 2 bases, with 13 bases between. The CDR3 spells CASSLDGPSPYEQYF. Written as DNA, the CDR3 is TGTGCCAGCAGCTTAGACGGACCCAGCCCCTACGAGCAGTACTTC. The complete variable domain, with remaining parts taken from reference TRBV7-3 and TRBJ2-7, reads GAGVSQTPSNKVTEKGKYVELRCDPISGHTALYWYRQSLGQGPEFLIYFQGTGAADDSGLPNDRFFAVRPEGSVSTLKIQRTERGDSAVYLCASSLDGPSPYEQYFGPGTRLTVT.

The chain uses TRBV2 and TRBJ1-5; a possible D gene is TRBD1 (6 bases). The CDR3 is 14 amino acids. V shed 4 bases and J shed 3 bases, with 10 bases lying between them. CDR1 is SNHLY and CDR2 is FYNNEI in the germline V gene. For the CDR3, the DNA is TGTGCCAGCAGTGTGGCAGGGGACAATCAGCCCCAGCATTTT. It specifies CASSVAGDNQPQHF.

This rearrangement joins TRBV9 to TRBJ2-2, with 9 bases lining up with TRBD1. The CDR3 length is 14 residues. Germline V lookup: CDR1 SGDLS, CDR2 YYNGEE. V was clipped by 4 bases and J by 7 bases; unmatched bases: 5. The CDR3: CASSQQGADGELFF. In DNA form, the CDR3 reads TGTGCCAGCAGCCAACAGGGGGCGGACGGGGAGCTGTTTTTT.

This sequence joins TRBV11-2 and TRBJ1-4, with D uncertain. The CDR3 has 13 amino acids. Trimming left V 4 bases short and J 8 bases short, with 11 bases between. Looked up from germline, CDR1 is SGHAT and CDR2 is FQNNGV. This chain's CDR3 is CASSWLAQEKLFF. CDR3 nucleotide sequence: TGTGCCAGCAGCTGGTTGGCGCAGGAAAAACTGTTTTTT.

The V and J genes are TRBV2 and TRBJ1-5; TRBD1 matches 9 bases. Unmatched junction bases numbered 8, after V lost 3 bases and J lost 2 bases. The germline V gene encodes CDR1 SNHLY and CDR2 FYNNEI. CDR3 length: 17 residues. The CDR3, as DNA: TGTGCCAGCAGTGATCATTTGGGACAGGGACGCAATCAGCCCCAGCATTTT. As protein: CASSDHLGQGRNQPQHF.

This sequence joins TRBV6-2 or TRBV6-3 and TRBJ2-2; D is unclear. This CDR3 contains 16 residues. Germline CDR1 is MNHEY and CDR2 is SVGEGT. Trimming pared 4 bases from V and 3 bases from J, leaving 15 bases between. The DNA for the CDR3 is TGTGCCAGCAGTTCCCACCGGGCGGAGTACACCGGGGAGCTGTTTTTT. It is translated as CASSSHRAEYTGELFF.

The chain recombines TRBV19 with TRBJ1-1; TRBD1 is a possible D gene (5 bases). The V and J ends lost 3 bases and 7 bases respectively, with 12 bases between them. The germline V gene encodes CDR1 LNHDA and CDR2 SQIVND (reference sequence). The CDR3 is made up of 13 amino acids. This chain's CDR3 is CASSMGYRGEAFF. The CDR3 coding sequence is TGTGCCAGTAGTATGGGGTATAGGGGTGAAGCTTTCTTT. Full variable domain (remainder filled in from reference TRBV19 and TRBJ1-1): DGGITQSPKYLFRKEGQNVTLSCEQNLNHDAMYWYRQDPGQGLRLIYYSQIVNDFQKGDIAEGYSVSREKKESFPLTVTSAQKNPTAFYLCASSMGYRGEAFFGQGTRLTVV.

The chain employs TRBV7-2 and TRBJ1-1; no firm D call. CDR1 and CDR2 from the germline V gene are SGHTA and FQGNSA. This CDR3 spans 13 amino acids. Trimming took off 2 bases at V and 3 bases at J, with 7 bases between the two ends. The CDR3 sequence is CASSLSRDTEAFF. For the CDR3, the DNA is TGTGCCAGCAGCTTAAGCAGAGACACTGAAGCTTTCTTT. Based on the CDR3 plus reference TRBV7-2 and TRBJ1-1, the full variable domain is GAGVSQSPSNKVTEKGKDVELRCDPISGHTALYWYRQSLGQGLEFLIYFQGNSAPDKSGLPSDRFSAERTGGSVSTLTIQRTQQEDSAVYLCASSLSRDTEAFFGQGTRLTVV.

Of note for this clone: This clone may be a read error of a much larger clone one base away. At the DNA level, this CDR3 is encoded by other sequences in the same sample as well. The chain links TRBV19 to TRBJ2-3; possible D gene TRBD1, 5 bases. This CDR3 is 13 amino acids long. Trimming pared 2 bases from V and 3 bases from J, leaving 6 bases between. Germline V gene data show CDR1 as LNHDA and CDR2 as SQIVND (reference sequence). The CDR3 coding sequence is TGTGCCAGTAGTATACAGGGAACAGATACGCAGTATTTT. Translating gives CASSIQGTDTQYF.

This chain connects TRBV2 to TRBJ2-4; D may be TRBD2 (6 bases). V gave up 2 bases and J gave up 16 bases, with 30 bases separating them. The CDR3 is 17 amino acids. Germline CDR1 SNHLY, CDR2 FYNNEI. The CDR3, as DNA: TGTGCCAGCAGTGAACCCTTACTCGGACTCACAAAAAGGAGGGATTACTTC. This translates into CASSEPLLGLTKRRDYF.

This clone was counted a single time. V is TRBV27 and J is TRBJ2-2; possibly TRBD2 for D (5 bases). Germline V gene lookup returns CDR1 MNHEY and CDR2 SMNVEV (reference sequence). Trimming removed 1 base at V and 8 bases at J, with 8 bases between. CDR3 length: 13 residues. The CDR3 protein is CASSLWETGELFF. CDR3 sequence (DNA): TGTGCCAGCAGTTTATGGGAGACAGGGGAGCTGTTTTTT.

The chain employs TRBV2 and TRBJ2-1; TRBD1 aligns across 7 bases. The V segment lost 8 bases and the J segment 0 bases; nucleotides outside the gene matches: 7. CDR1 is SNHLY, CDR2 FYNNEI, per germline. The CDR3 totals 15 residues. The CDR3 here is CASPIGQASYNEQFF. The CDR3 DNA sequence: TGTGCCAGCCCAATCGGACAGGCCTCCTACAATGAGCAGTTCTTC. The whole variable domain, filled in from reference TRBV2 and TRBJ2-1, reads EPEVTQTPSHQVTQMGQEVILRCVPISNHLYFYWYRQILGQKVEFLVSFYNNEISEKSEIFDDQFSVERPDGSNFTLKIRSTKLEDSAMYFCASPIGQASYNEQFFGPGTRLTVL.

This chain uses TRBV27 with TRBJ2-7; TRBD2 agrees at 11 bases. The CDR3 has 14 residues. V lost 6 bases to trimming and J lost 6 bases; unmatched junction nucleotides: 7. Germline V lookup: CDR1 MNHEY, CDR2 SMNVEV (reference sequence). The CDR3 reads CASRELAGVLEQYF. The CDR3 DNA follows: TGTGCCAGCAGGGAACTAGCGGGGGTACTCGAGCAGTACTTC.

The genes are TRBV7-8 and TRBJ1-1, with D possibly TRBD1 on 6 matching bases. The CDR3 sequence is 13 residues long. V was shortened by 5 bases and J by 6 bases, with 13 bases between the two germline ends. Germline CDR1 is SGHVS and CDR2 is FQNEAQ. Written as DNA, the CDR3 is TGTGCCAGCAGCCTCCCAGGGGTGGCTGAAGCTTTCTTT. Protein sequence: CASSLPGVAEAFF. The full variable domain, with the rest looked up from reference TRBV7-8 and TRBJ1-1, is GAGVSQSPRYKVAKRGQDVALRCDPISGHVSLFWYQQALGQGPEFLTYFQNEAQLDKSGLPSDRFFAERPEGSVSTLKIQRTQQEDSAVYLCASSLPGVAEAFFGQGTRLTVV.

The chain employs TRBV7-2 and TRBJ1-4; 10 bases line up with TRBD1. Germline CDR1 reads SGHTA; CDR2 reads FQGNSA. After removal of 6 bases from V and 7 bases from J, the junction contained 17 bases not matched to a gene. This CDR3 has 18 residues. The CDR3 loop is CASSRLGTGVLPGEKLFF. CDR3 nucleotide sequence: TGTGCCAGCAGTAGGTTGGGGACAGGGGTCTTACCGGGTGAAAAACTGTTTTTT.

The chain couples TRBV2 to TRBJ1-4, with 9 positions matching TRBD1. The CDR3 has 15 amino acids. V lost 5 bases and J lost 7; bases outside the gene matches: 8. Germline V lookup: CDR1 SNHLY, CDR2 FYNNEI. The CDR3 protein is CASSKQGAQSEKLFF. In DNA, the CDR3 is TGTGCCAGCAGTAAACAGGGGGCGCAGAGTGAAAAACTGTTTTTT.

This chain connects TRBV7-2 to TRBJ2-1, with TRBD1 matching 8 bases. CDR1 SGHTA and CDR2 FQGNSA come from the germline V gene. This CDR3 comprises 17 residues. With V trimmed by 5 bases and J by 1 base, 10 bases remained unmatched. Written as DNA, the CDR3 is TGTGCCAGCAGCCCGAGGGGGACAGGTTTTTCCTACAATGAGCAGTTCTTC. This encodes CASSPRGTGFSYNEQFF.

The V gene is TRBV27, the J gene TRBJ2-3; TRBD2 is a possible D gene (5 bases). The ends were cut back, 5 bases at V and 8 bases at J, with 14 bases in the middle. Germline CDR1 reads MNHEY; CDR2 reads SMNVEV (reference sequence). The CDR3 totals 13 residues. CDR3 in amino acids: CASSGGPGGTQYF. For the CDR3, the DNA is TGTGCCAGCAGTGGCGGGCCGGGCGGTACGCAGTATTTT.

The chain carries TRBV28 and TRBJ2-1; TRBD2 might be the D (5 bases). Germline assignment: CDR1 MDHEN and CDR2 SYDVKM. V lost 5 bases to trimming and J lost 6 bases, with 17 bases between them. The CDR3 runs to 15 residues. This CDR3 is CASSTQWTRINEQFF. The CDR3 nucleotides read TGTGCCAGCAGTACCCAGTGGACTCGCATCAATGAGCAGTTCTTC.

The chain's CDR3 is CASSLGRFSGNTIYF. In DNA form, the CDR3 reads TGTGCCAGCAGCTTGGGGAGGTTCTCTGGAAACACCATATATTTT. The gene calls are TRBV5-4 and TRBJ1-3; no clear D gene. Germline CDR1 reads SGHNT; CDR2 reads YYREEE (reference sequence). The CDR3 is 15 amino acids. Trimming took 0 bases from V and 0 from J, leaving 7 bases between them.

The V call is TRBV5-5, the J call TRBJ2-7; D gene unclear. Trimming left V 4 bases short and J 5 bases short, with 10 bases between. The CDR3 is 12 residues long. The germline V gene encodes CDR1 SGHKS and CDR2 YYEKEE (reference sequence). The CDR3 protein is CASSKDLNEQYF. The CDR3 bases are TGTGCCAGCAGCAAGGACCTGAACGAGCAGTACTTC.

V and J are TRBV7-2 and TRBJ2-5; tentative D call: TRBD1 (8 bases). The CDR3 extends over 16 amino acids. CDR1 and CDR2 (germline): SGHTA, FQGNSA. V was trimmed by 5 bases and J by 7 bases, leaving 23 bases between them. The CDR3 region has the DNA TGTGCCAGCAGCCGTGGACAGGGCTTAGCTAGCGGGACCCAGTACTTC. Translating it yields CASSRGQGLASGTQYF.

This clone occurred once. The rearrangement uses TRBV24-1 and TRBJ2-6; 8 nucleotides line up with TRBD2. CDR3 size: 14 residues. After removal of 12 bases from V and 1 base from J, the junction contained 4 bases not matched to a gene. CDR1 KGHDR and CDR2 SFDVKD come from the germline V gene. The CDR3 DNA follows: TGTGCCCCCGGGGGGGGATCTGGGGCCAACGTCCTGACTTTC. It encodes CAPGGGSGANVLTF.

The chain combines TRBV18 with TRBJ1-1, with D unclear. CDR1 and CDR2 from the germline V gene are KGHSH and LQKENI. The V end lost 2 bases, the J end lost 4 bases, and 14 bases lay between the germline ends. This CDR3 contains 15 residues. The CDR3 DNA is TGTGCCAGCTCACCATCGACTTCTTGGAGCACTGAAGCTTTCTTT. Its protein is CASSPSTSWSTEAFF.

The V gene is TRBV5-4, the J gene TRBJ1-3, with D possibly TRBD1 on 6 matching bases. The V and J ends lost 2 bases and 0 bases respectively, with 15 bases between them. This CDR3 spans 17 amino acids. Germline assignment: CDR1 SGHNT and CDR2 YYREEE (reference sequence). CDR3 region: CASSFPEQGPSGNTIYF. In nucleotides, the CDR3 is TGTGCCAGCAGCTTCCCTGAACAGGGCCCCTCTGGAAACACCATATATTTT.

The chain uses TRBV3-1 (or the pseudogene TRBV3-2) and TRBJ1-1; D is uncertain. This CDR3 region has 15 residues. Trimming left V 1 base short and J 4 bases short, with 13 bases between. Looked up from germline, CDR1 is LGHDT and CDR2 is YNNKEL (reference sequence). For the CDR3, the DNA is TGTGCCAGCAGCCAAGCCGGAGGTTTCGGCACTGAAGCTTTCTTT. Translating gives CASSQAGGFGTEAFF.

The chain carries TRBV9 and TRBJ1-1; no clear D. The V end lost 3 bases, the J end lost 6 bases, and 12 bases lay between the germline ends. The CDR3 consists of 13 residues. The V gene's germline CDR1 is SGDLS and CDR2 YYNGEE. Written as DNA, the CDR3 is TGTGCCAGCAGCGGCCCCTGGGTGGCTGAAGCTTTCTTT. This translates into CASSGPWVAEAFF.